The 24 T cell receptor beta chains given below trace back to one sample, sequenced in a study of blood T cell repertoires in COVID-19. Sequenced by immunoSEQ multiplex PCR; TCRdb stores in-frame clones only, minus some. The sample has about 110,000 clones, about two thirds seen once. Sequencing used peripheral blood. Source of these receptors: a woman aged 40 to 50 with acute or convalescent COVID-19.

The chain is built from TRBV11-1 and TRBJ1-1, with D maybe TRBD1 (5 bases). Germline V gene data show CDR1 as SGHAT and CDR2 as FQDESV (reference sequence). V lost 0 bases, J lost 3 bases, and 11 bases lay in between. The CDR3 runs to 15 residues. CDR3 in amino acids: CASSLALGADTEAFF. CDR3 coding DNA: TGTGCCAGCAGCTTAGCGTTAGGGGCCGACACTGAAGCTTTCTTT.

V is TRBV9 and J is TRBJ1-6; weak D call: TRBD1 (5 bases). The CDR3 has 17 residues. Per the germline V gene, CDR1 is SGDLS and CDR2 is YYNGEE. V gave up 3 bases and J gave up 8 bases, with 21 bases separating them. Here the CDR3 DNA reads TGTGCCAGCAGCGGGGCCTTGGAGGGGTTAGAGGATTCACCCCTCCACTTT. It yields the protein CASSGALEGLEDSPLHF.

The chain is built from TRBV19 and TRBJ2-2; 8 bases fit TRBD2. This CDR3 is 16 amino acids long. V dropped 2 bases and J dropped 2; count of bases not matched to a gene: 4. Germline V gene data show CDR1 as LNHDA and CDR2 as SQIVND (reference sequence). The CDR3 DNA follows: TGTGCCAGTAGTATATCGGGAGGGTTAAACACCGGGGAGCTGTTTTTT. Its protein is CASSISGGLNTGELFF.

The V and J genes are TRBV5-5 and TRBJ2-5; TRBD1 agrees at 8 bases. CDR3 length: 16 amino acids. Germline V gene lookup returns CDR1 SGHKS and CDR2 YYEKEE (reference sequence). With 1 base clipped from V and 0 bases from J, the junction kept 5 bases outside the gene matches. CDR3 in DNA: TGTGCCAGCAGCTTGTGGGGACAGGACTACCAAGAGACCCAGTACTTC. Translated: CASSLWGQDYQETQYF.

This chain connects TRBV7-3 to TRBJ2-3, with D perhaps matching TRBD2 (6 bases). V was clipped by 1 base and J by 5 bases, with 10 bases between them. Per germline, CDR1 SGHTA and CDR2 FQGTGA. The CDR3 spans 14 residues. CDR3 in DNA: TGTGCCAGCAGCTTAATATTCGGGGGAGATACGCAGTATTTT. Protein sequence: CASSLIFGGDTQYF.

The genes are TRBV7-2 and TRBJ1-5, with 7 nucleotides matching TRBD1. The CDR3 is made up of 19 amino acids. Germline lookup yields CDR1 SGHTA and CDR2 FQGNSA. With 5 bases clipped from V and 3 bases from J, the junction kept 19 bases outside the gene matches. The DNA of the CDR3 is TGTGCCAGCAGCCGGGTGGGAACAGGGGCAGGGATCGACAATCAGCCCCAGCATTTT. Residues: CASSRVGTGAGIDNQPQHF. Supplemented by reference TRBV7-2 and TRBJ1-5, the full variable domain reads GAGVSQSPSNKVTEKGKDVELRCDPISGHTALYWYRQSLGQGLEFLIYFQGNSAPDKSGLPSDRFSAERTGGSVSTLTIQRTQQEDSAVYLCASSRVGTGAGIDNQPQHFGDGTRLSIL.

The V gene is TRBV30, the J gene TRBJ1-2; possibly TRBD1 for D (5 bases). CDR3 length: 14 residues. With 6 bases removed from V and 0 bases from J, the gap between germline ends came to 14 bases. Germline assignment: CDR1 GTSNPN and CDR2 SVGIG (reference sequence). CDR3 residues: CACLGGVPNYGYTF. As DNA, the CDR3 is TGTGCCTGCCTTGGGGGGGTCCCTAACTATGGCTACACCTTC.

The chain carries TRBV6-5 and TRBJ2-7; D gene uncertain. The CDR3 has 13 residues. The V gene lost 6 bases and the J gene lost 3 bases, with 12 bases spanning the gap. The V gene's germline CDR1 is MNHEY and CDR2 SVGAGI. The CDR3, as DNA: TGTGCCAGCAGACTCCGAAATAACTACGAGCAGTACTTC. Amino acid sequence: CASRLRNNYEQYF.

This rearrangement joins TRBV5-1 to TRBJ2-3; unclear D gene. The germline CDR1 and CDR2 sequences are SGHRS and YFSETQ. Trimming took off 0 bases at V and 6 bases at J, with 11 bases between the two ends. The CDR3 is made up of 14 amino acids. In DNA form, the CDR3 reads TGCGCCAGCAGCTTGGGTCAGTTGGCTGATACGCAGTATTTT. Protein: CASSLGQLADTQYF.

This clone was detected ten times or more. The chain couples TRBV18 to TRBJ2-3, with D perhaps TRBD1 (6 bases). Germline V gene lookup returns CDR1 KGHSH and CDR2 LQKENI. V dropped 4 bases and J dropped 2 bases, with 19 bases sitting between them. There are 17 residues in the CDR3. The CDR3 DNA reads as TGTGCCAGCTCACTACTCTCTATTCGGACAGTCACAGATACGCAGTATTTT. Its protein product is CASSLLSIRTVTDTQYF.

This chain links TRBV5-1 with TRBJ1-3; 7 bases fit TRBD1. V lost 0 bases and J lost 4; bases outside the gene matches: 4. This CDR3 has 15 amino acids. CDR1 and CDR2 from the germline V gene are SGHRS and YFSETQ. The CDR3 coding sequence is TGCGCCAGCAGCTTGGCCACAGGGGCAGGAAACACCATATATTTT. This sequence encodes CASSLATGAGNTIYF. The full variable domain, with the rest looked up from reference TRBV5-1 and TRBJ1-3, is KAGVTQTPRYLIKTRGQQVTLSCSPISGHRSVSWYQQTPGQGLQFLFEYFSETQRNKGNFPGRFSGRQFSNSRSEMNVSTLELGDSALYLCASSLATGAGNTIYFGEGSWLTVV.

This clone occurred once. The chain uses TRBV5-4 and TRBJ2-7; no clear D gene. V was pared by 3 bases and J by 5 bases, with 9 bases between. Germline CDR1 reads SGHNT; CDR2 reads YYREEE (reference sequence). The CDR3 runs 12 residues. CDR3 loop: CASSSNSNEQYF. The CDR3 bases are TGTGCCAGCAGCTCGAACAGCAACGAGCAGTACTTC.

This clone showed up just a few times. J is TRBJ1-1 and V is TRBV28; TRBD1 matches 12 bases. Germline-derived CDR1 and CDR2 are MDHEN and SYDVKM. This CDR3 contains 16 residues. V was clipped by 8 bases and J by 0 bases; unmatched bases: 7. This CDR3 is CASDGTGGRLNTEAFF. The CDR3 region has the DNA TGTGCCAGCGATGGGACAGGGGGCCGTCTGAACACTGAAGCTTTCTTT.

V usage is TRBV19 and J usage is TRBJ1-1; 7 bases are a match to TRBD1. This CDR3 comprises 14 residues. Germline values: CDR1 LNHDA, CDR2 SQIVND (reference sequence). V shed 6 bases and J 4 bases; nucleotides not matched to a gene: 8. The CDR3 bases are TGTGCCAGTAGGCGCTACCAGGGGGTCACTGAAGCTTTCTTT. Translated: CASRRYQGVTEAFF. The entire variable domain, with the rest obtained from reference TRBV19 and TRBJ1-1, is as follows: DGGITQSPKYLFRKEGQNVTLSCEQNLNHDAMYWYRQDPGQGLRLIYYSQIVNDFQKGDIAEGYSVSREKKESFPLTVTSAQKNPTAFYLCASRRYQGVTEAFFGQGTRLTVV.

V usage is TRBV5-6 and J usage is TRBJ2-6; D perhaps matches TRBD1 (5 bases). This CDR3 region has 17 residues. The germline V gene encodes CDR1 SGHDT and CDR2 YYEEEE. Between the trimmed V and J ends, which lost 6 bases and 0 bases, there was a span of 16 bases. CDR3 nucleotides: TGTGCCAGCACCCTGGGGCGTAGACCCTCTGGGGCCAACGTCCTGACTTTC. The encoded protein is CASTLGRRPSGANVLTF.

This clone was observed a few times. J is TRBJ1-5 and V is TRBV3-1 (or the pseudogene TRBV3-2); D is unclear. The CDR3 is made up of 14 amino acids. Trimming took 3 bases from V and 1 from J, leaving 7 bases between them. Germline assignment: CDR1 LGHDT and CDR2 YNNKEL (reference sequence). The CDR3 spells CASSQGSSNQPQHF. The CDR3 nucleotides are TGTGCCAGCAGCCAGGGCAGCAGCAATCAGCCCCAGCATTTT.

This clone was found a few times. This chain uses TRBV4-1 with TRBJ2-7; perhaps TRBD1 as D (6 bases). V was trimmed by 4 bases and J by 2 bases, leaving 15 bases between them. CDR3 size: 15 residues. CDR1 is MGHRA and CDR2 is YSYEKL in the germline V gene. The CDR3 sequence: CASSPRTETTYEQYF. The DNA for the CDR3 is TGCGCCAGCAGCCCTCGGACAGAAACAACCTACGAGCAGTACTTC.

V and J are TRBV7-2 and TRBJ2-6; TRBD1 is a possible D gene (6 bases). Looked up from germline, CDR1 is SGHTA and CDR2 is FQGNSA. This CDR3 region has 17 residues. V lost 5 bases and J lost 3, with 17 bases in between. CDR3 in DNA: TGTGCCAGCAGCCCACGCGCCCCAGGGGATGGGGCCAACGTCCTGACTTTC. The encoded protein is CASSPRAPGDGANVLTF.

This sequence joins TRBV10-1 and TRBJ2-5; the D gene is possibly TRBD2 (5 bases). The V end was cut by 0 bases, the J end by 3 bases, with 11 bases between. The germline V gene encodes CDR1 WNHNN and CDR2 SYGVQD (reference sequence). The CDR3 is made up of 15 amino acids. The CDR3 reads CASSESTGTKETQYF. DNA for the CDR3: TGCGCCAGCAGTGAGTCGACGGGAACTAAAGAGACCCAGTACTTC.

The chain recombines TRBV7-9 with TRBJ1-4, with unresolved D. Germline loops: CDR1 SEHNR, CDR2 FQNEAQ (reference sequence). The CDR3 is 12 residues long. Trimming removed 2 bases at V and 5 bases at J, with 3 bases between. The CDR3: CASSLQNEKLFF. In DNA form, the CDR3 reads TGTGCCAGCAGCTTACAAAATGAAAAACTGTTTTTT.

The V gene is TRBV29-1, the J gene TRBJ1-5; maybe TRBD1 (5 bases). The CDR3 runs to 13 residues. V lost 4 bases and J 2 bases, leaving 9 bases between the germline ends. CDR1 and CDR2 (germline): SQVTM, ANQGSEA. Here the CDR3 reads CSVGGGGNQPQHF. The CDR3 region has the DNA TGCAGCGTTGGGGGAGGGGGCAATCAGCCCCAGCATTTT.

This chain uses TRBV18 with TRBJ2-7; tentative D call: TRBD2 (5 bases). Germline V CDR1 and CDR2: KGHSH, LQKENI. V gave up 0 bases and J gave up 3 bases, with 9 bases separating them. This CDR3 region has 14 residues. The CDR3 DNA is TGTGCCAGCTCACCACCGGCCGGGATCTACGAGCAGTACTTC. Residues: CASSPPAGIYEQYF.

This clone was counted between two and nine times. The J gene is TRBJ2-5, the V gene TRBV20-1, with a weak D call TRBD2 (6 bases). V gave up 5 bases and J gave up 5 bases, with 6 bases separating them. The CDR3 has 10 amino acids. Per germline, CDR1 DFQATT and CDR2 SNEGSKA (reference sequence). The CDR3 loop reads CSAGGETQYF. The CDR3 coding sequence is TGCAGTGCTGGGGGGGAGACCCAGTACTTC.

The chain is built from TRBV9 and TRBJ1-2, with TRBD1 as a possible D gene (6 bases). With 4 bases removed from V and 6 bases from J, the gap between germline ends came to 13 bases. CDR1 is SGDLS, CDR2 YYNGEE, per germline. CDR3 size: 13 residues. CDR3 sequence (DNA): TGTGCCAGCAGCTCACAGGGAACAGATGGCTACACCTTC. It yields the protein CASSSQGTDGYTF.